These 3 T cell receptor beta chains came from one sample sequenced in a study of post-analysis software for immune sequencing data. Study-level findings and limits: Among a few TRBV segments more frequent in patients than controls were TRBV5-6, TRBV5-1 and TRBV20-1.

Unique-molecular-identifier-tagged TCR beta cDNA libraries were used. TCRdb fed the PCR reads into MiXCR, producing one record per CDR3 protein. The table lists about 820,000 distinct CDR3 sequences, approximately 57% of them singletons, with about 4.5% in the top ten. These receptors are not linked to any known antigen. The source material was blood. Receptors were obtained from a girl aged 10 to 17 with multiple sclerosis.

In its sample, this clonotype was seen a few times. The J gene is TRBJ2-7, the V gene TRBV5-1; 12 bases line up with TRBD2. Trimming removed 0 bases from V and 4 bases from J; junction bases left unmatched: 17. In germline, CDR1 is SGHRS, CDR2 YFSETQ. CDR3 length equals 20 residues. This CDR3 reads CASSLVPGLAGIQSLYEQYF. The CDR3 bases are TGCGCCAGCAGCTTGGTTCCGGGACTAGCGGGTATCCAGAGTCTGTACGAGCAGTACTTC. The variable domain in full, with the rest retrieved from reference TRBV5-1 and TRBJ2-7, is KAGVTQTPRYLIKTRGQQVTLSCSPISGHRSVSWYQQTPGQGLQFLFEYFSETQRNKGNFPGRFSGRQFSNSRSEMNVSTLELGDSALYLCASSLVPGLAGIQSLYEQYFGPGTRLTVT.

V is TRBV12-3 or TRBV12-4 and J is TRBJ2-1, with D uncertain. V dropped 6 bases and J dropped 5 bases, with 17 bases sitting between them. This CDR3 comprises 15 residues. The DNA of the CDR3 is TGTGCCAGCAGCCCAGACGGCCTGGGGAACAATGAGCAGTTCTTC. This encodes CASSPDGLGNNEQFF.

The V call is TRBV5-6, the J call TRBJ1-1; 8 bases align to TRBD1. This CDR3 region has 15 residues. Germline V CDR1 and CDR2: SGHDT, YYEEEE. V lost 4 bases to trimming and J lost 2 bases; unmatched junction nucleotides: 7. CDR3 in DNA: TGTGCCAGCAGCCCGTGGGACAGGACCAACACTGAAGCTTTCTTT. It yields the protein CASSPWDRTNTEAFF.